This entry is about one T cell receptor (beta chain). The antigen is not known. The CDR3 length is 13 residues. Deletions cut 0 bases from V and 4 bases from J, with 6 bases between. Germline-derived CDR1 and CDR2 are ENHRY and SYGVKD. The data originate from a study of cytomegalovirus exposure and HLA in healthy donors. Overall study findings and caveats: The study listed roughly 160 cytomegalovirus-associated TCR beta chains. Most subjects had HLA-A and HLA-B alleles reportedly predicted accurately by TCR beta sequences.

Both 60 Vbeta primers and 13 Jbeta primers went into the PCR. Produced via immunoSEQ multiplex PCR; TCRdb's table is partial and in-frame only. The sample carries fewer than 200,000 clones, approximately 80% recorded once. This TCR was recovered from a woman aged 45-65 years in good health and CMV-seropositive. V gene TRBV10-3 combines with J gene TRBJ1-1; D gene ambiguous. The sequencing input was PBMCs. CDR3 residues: CAISESRATEAFF. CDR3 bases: TGTGCCATCAGTGAGTCGAGGGCCACTGAAGCTTTCTTT.